This T cell receptor beta chain derives from a study of cytomegalovirus exposure and HLA in healthy donors. Study results and caveats: The study assumed roughly uniform donor sequencing depth for presence/absence analyses. A later analysis, which compared TCR beta chains of equal frequency, found the HLA-associated ones more clonally expanded.

PCR used 60 Vbeta primers and 13 Jbeta primers. Measured with immunoSEQ multiplex PCR; TCRdb has only the in-frame clones, and not every one. This sample's table reports tens of thousands of clones. A note on this clone: Its antigen is unknown.

The sequence was collected from a man aged 35 to 55 in good health and CMV-seronegative. Sequencing used PBMCs.

The CDR3 coding sequence is TGTGCCAGCTCACCTGCCGTGGGCAGCTCCTACGAGCAGTACTTC. Protein product: CASSPAVGSSYEQYF. This chain links TRBV18 with TRBJ2-7; D gene uncertain. CDR1 and CDR2 (germline): KGHSH, LQKENI. This CDR3 has 15 residues. The V gene lost 3 bases and the J gene lost 0 bases, with 12 bases spanning the gap.